A single sample gave rise to the 20 T cell receptor beta chains below, sequenced in a study of T cells in localized non-small cell lung cancer (dated by TCRdb to 2020 to 2021). The library relied on the immunoSEQ multiplex PCR assay. TCRdb retrieved this table from immuneACCESS and kept in-frame rearrangements only. Not all clones are present; in checked studies, unresolved V genes account for under half, and no reason is known for the remainder. The sample contains approximately 45,000 clones, 80% to 85% of them found a single time. The ten largest clones capture about 15% of the sample. Sequenced here: peripheral blood mononuclear cells, sampled before any cancer treatment. These receptors were collected from a man aged 35-69 years with stage III lung adenocarcinoma.

The CDR3 here is CASSLGPGGEQYF. The CDR3, as DNA: TGTGCCAGCAGCTTGGGCCCGGGGGGCGAGCAGTACTTC. V and J are TRBV5-6 and TRBJ2-7, with TRBD2 matching over 7 bases. The trim removed 0 bases at V and 6 bases at J, leaving 3 bases unmatched. The CDR3 length is 13 residues. Germline values: CDR1 SGHDT, CDR2 YYEEEE.

The chain carries TRBV5-1 and TRBJ1-1; tentatively, D is TRBD1 (5 bases). CDR1 and CDR2 (germline): SGHRS, YFSETQ. The CDR3 is 15 residues long. V gave up 4 bases and J gave up 4 bases, with 17 bases separating them. Here the CDR3 DNA reads TGCGCCAGCAGCCAGGGACCGTTCCGGGGCACTGAAGCTTTCTTT. Protein: CASSQGPFRGTEAFF.

The chain has TRBV27 and TRBJ2-1; D is possibly TRBD1 (6 bases). V lost 3 bases and J 2 bases, leaving 17 bases between the germline ends. The CDR3 consists of 17 residues. Germline lookup yields CDR1 MNHEY and CDR2 SMNVEV (reference sequence). The CDR3 protein is CASSFFLGALTYNEQFF. The DNA for the CDR3 is TGTGCCAGCAGTTTCTTTTTGGGGGCCTTAACCTACAATGAGCAGTTCTTC.

The chain joins TRBV6-1 to TRBJ2-1; 7 nucleotides align to TRBD2. CDR1 is MNHNS, CDR2 SASEGT, per germline. V trimming: 8 bases; J trimming: 7 bases; junction bases outside the gene matches: 8. CDR3 size: 13 residues. CDR3 coding DNA: TGTGCCAGCGGAGGACTAGTGGGGAATGAGCAGTTCTTC. Translation gives CASGGLVGNEQFF.

This clone has a single count. The rearrangement links TRBV5-1 to TRBJ2-1; TRBD2 aligns across 15 bases. Per germline, CDR1 SGHRS and CDR2 YFSETQ. With 1 base clipped from V and 6 bases from J, the junction kept 2 bases outside the gene matches. The CDR3 spans 16 residues. As DNA, the CDR3 is TGCGCCAGCAGCTTGCGGACTAGCGGGGGGGCCAATGAGCAGTTCTTC. Protein product: CASSLRTSGGANEQFF.

The chain links TRBV5-1 to TRBJ2-3; 10 positions agree with TRBD2. The J segment lost 1 base and the V segment lost 1 base, leaving 6 bases of the junction unmatched. CDR1 and CDR2 (germline): SGHRS, YFSETQ. This CDR3 contains 17 residues. CDR3 nucleotides: TGCGCCAGCAGCTTGAGCGGAGGACTAGCGGGCACAGATACGCAGTATTTT. Translation: CASSLSGGLAGTDTQYF.

The CDR3 spells CASSLDMGYEQYF. CDR3 sequence (DNA): TGCGCCAGCAGCTTGGACATGGGCTACGAGCAGTACTTC. The V and J genes are TRBV5-1 and TRBJ2-7, with D hard to call. The germline CDR1 and CDR2 sequences are SGHRS and YFSETQ. The CDR3 extends over 13 amino acids. Trimming took off 0 bases at V and 3 bases at J, with 7 bases between the two ends.

Concerning this clone itself: Other nucleotide sequences in the sample specify the same CDR3. This chain connects TRBV6-5 to TRBJ1-1, with 7 bases aligning to TRBD1. Germline CDR1 is MNHEY and CDR2 is SVGAGI. After removal of 5 bases from V and 4 bases from J, the junction contained 1 base not matched to a gene. The CDR3 extends over 12 amino acids. The CDR3 spells CASSRQGTEAFF. The CDR3 region has the DNA TGTGCCAGCAGTCGACAGGGCACTGAAGCTTTCTTT.

The gene calls are TRBV2 and TRBJ2-5, with D possibly called TRBD1 or TRBD2 (5 bases each). Judging by the DNA end, TRBJ2-7 fits better; the J call may be wrong. This CDR3 has 14 residues. Germline values: CDR1 SNHLY, CDR2 FYNNEI. The CDR3 loop reads CASSGTGLAYEQYF. The DNA for the CDR3 is TGTGCCAGCAGTGGAACGGGGCTTGCCTACGAGCAGTACTTC.

V and J are TRBV27 and TRBJ2-3; maybe TRBD2 (5 bases). Deletions cut 0 bases from V and 4 bases from J, with 11 bases between. From germline, CDR1 is MNHEY and CDR2 SMNVEV (reference sequence). There are 15 residues in the CDR3. The CDR3 region is CASSLSITGADTQYF. CDR3 DNA sequence: TGTGCCAGCAGTTTATCGATAACCGGGGCAGATACGCAGTATTTT.

The V gene is TRBV6-5, the J gene TRBJ2-1; 7 bases map to TRBD1. This CDR3 is built from 16 residues. J gave up 8 bases and V 2 bases, and 12 bases lay outside the gene matches. The germline gives CDR1 MNHEY, CDR2 SVGAGI. CDR3 sequence (DNA): TGTGCCAGCAGTTACCGGTACAGGGGCAAAGGGGATGAGCAGTTCTTC. Translation: CASSYRYRGKGDEQFF.

The rearrangement joins TRBV29-1 to TRBJ1-2; TRBD1 is a possible D gene (5 bases). V shed 2 bases and J shed 6 bases, with 16 bases lying between them. CDR1 and CDR2 (germline): SQVTM, ANQGSEA. This CDR3 region has 14 residues. CDR3 nucleotide sequence: TGCAGCGTTGAATTGAGGCAGGGATGGGATGGCTACACCTTC. This encodes CSVELRQGWDGYTF.

The rearrangement joins TRBV6-6 to TRBJ2-2, with TRBD2 matching 11 bases. There are 15 residues in the CDR3. Looked up from germline, CDR1 is MNHNY and CDR2 is SVGAGI (reference sequence). The trim removed 6 bases at V and 7 bases at J, leaving 7 bases unmatched. This CDR3 is CASRISGGAGGELFF. CDR3 bases: TGTGCCAGCAGGATTAGCGGGGGGGCTGGCGGGGAGCTGTTTTTT.

The V and J genes are TRBV4-1 and TRBJ1-1; 9 nucleotides line up with TRBD1. CDR3 length: 15 residues. With 0 bases clipped from V and 6 bases from J, the junction kept 5 bases outside the gene matches. Per the germline V gene, CDR1 is MGHRA and CDR2 is YSYEKL. The DNA for the CDR3 is TGCGCCAGCAGCCAAGATCGCTACAGGGGGCCTGAAGCTTTCTTT. Amino acid sequence: CASSQDRYRGPEAFF.

This clone was counted a single time. One junction end does not reproduce the germline sequence, and a read error may be involved. The chain carries TRBV6-5 and TRBJ2-7, with D possibly TRBD1 on 6 matching bases. CDR1 is MNHEY and CDR2 is SVGAGI in the germline V gene. The CDR3 sequence is 13 residues long. CDR3 nucleotides: TGTGCCACCAGTCCGACAGGTTCCTACGAGCAGTACTTC. Residues: CATSPTGSYEQYF.

The chain has TRBV30 and TRBJ2-5; tentatively, D is TRBD1 (5 bases). The ends were cut back, 0 bases at V and 4 bases at J, with 21 bases in the middle. Germline CDR1 GTSNPN, CDR2 SVGIG (reference sequence). The CDR3 length is 17 residues. Here the CDR3 reads CAWSVRVSGWASETQYF. The CDR3, as DNA: TGTGCCTGGAGTGTACGTGTGTCAGGGTGGGCGTCAGAGACCCAGTACTTC.

This chain joins TRBV4-2 and TRBJ2-1; 8 bases fit TRBD2. The length of the CDR3 is 16 residues. V shed 2 bases, J shed 6 bases, and the junction held 9 bases outside the gene matches. CDR1 is LGHNA, CDR2 YNFKEQ, per germline. The CDR3 sequence: CASSQPGAGESNEQFF. CDR3 nucleotide sequence: TGTGCCAGCAGCCAACCGGGAGCGGGGGAGAGCAATGAGCAGTTCTTC.

The chain joins TRBV5-1 to TRBJ2-2; perhaps D is TRBD1 or TRBD2 (5 bases each). Germline CDR1 is SGHRS and CDR2 is YFSETQ. The CDR3 extends over 17 amino acids. The ends were cut back, 5 bases at V and 5 bases at J, with 22 bases in the middle. The DNA for the CDR3 is TGCGCCAGCAGATCATACGGGGCCCTCCGGAGAACCGGGGAGCTGTTTTTT. This gives the protein CASRSYGALRRTGELFF.

The CDR3 spells CASRRGQGRPPLHF. The CDR3 DNA is TGTGCCAGCAGACGGGGACAGGGTAGGCCACCCCTCCACTTT. The gene calls are TRBV6-5 and TRBJ1-6, with TRBD1 matching 9 bases. The CDR3 runs 14 residues. CDR1 and CDR2 from the germline V gene are MNHEY and SVGAGI. The trim removed 6 bases at V and 11 bases at J, leaving 8 bases unmatched.

The V call is TRBV7-8, the J call TRBJ2-7, with TRBD2 matching over 13 bases. The CDR3 spans 16 residues. V lost 5 bases and J lost 6; bases outside the gene matches: 10. Germline V gene sequence: CDR1 SGHVS, CDR2 FQNEAQ. The DNA for the CDR3 is TGTGCCAGCAGCCGCCCCGGGACTAGCGGGGTCTTCGAGCAGTACTTC. Its protein is CASSRPGTSGVFEQYF.